Presented here are 8 T cell receptor beta chains from one specimen sequenced in a study of CD8 T cells in ankylosing spondylitis. In TCRdb, the 5' RACE reads were re-called with MiXCR into one record per CDR3 protein. The data hold approximately 220,000 distinct CDR3 sequences, with around 25% observed a single time. The sequenced sample consisted of blood, either unsorted or a sorted T cell fraction (not recorded which). These receptors all come from a male donor with ankylosing spondylitis or in good health (not recorded which).

The chain uses TRBV6-1 and TRBJ2-3, with 7 bases aligning to TRBD2. The V gene's germline CDR1 is MNHNS and CDR2 SASEGT. This CDR3 is 15 amino acids long. The trim removed 6 bases at V and 6 bases at J, leaving 12 bases unmatched. The CDR3 DNA reads as TGTGCCAGCAGCCTGGGGGGGGAGTTGGACGATACGCAGTATTTT. It encodes CASSLGGELDDTQYF.

This clonotype was seen many times. This chain joins TRBV12-3 or TRBV12-4 and TRBJ2-7; TRBD2 matches at 8 bases. V lost 5 bases and J lost 7; bases outside the gene matches: 10. The CDR3 loop spans 14 amino acids. The CDR3 loop is CASSPIRLAREQYF. CDR3 DNA: TGTGCCAGCAGTCCCATCCGACTAGCGCGTGAGCAGTACTTC.

The chain carries TRBV27 and TRBJ1-2; D perhaps matches TRBD1 (6 bases). V lost 4 bases, J lost 3 bases, and 18 bases lay in between. In germline, CDR1 is MNHEY, CDR2 SMNVEV (reference sequence). CDR3 length: 16 amino acids. The CDR3 coding sequence is TGTGCCAGCAGTTACGATTACAGGGTTTTCGACTATGGCTACACCTTC. It specifies CASSYDYRVFDYGYTF.

This sequence joins TRBV6-5 and TRBJ2-1; TRBD1 aligns across 8 bases. J gave up 5 bases and V 2 bases, and 2 bases lay outside the gene matches. Germline assignment: CDR1 MNHEY and CDR2 SVGAGI. The CDR3 has 14 residues. CDR3 loop: CASSYGTGDNEQFF. The CDR3 DNA is TGTGCCAGCAGTTACGGGACAGGAGACAATGAGCAGTTCTTC.

At least ten counts were recorded for this clonotype. The gene calls are TRBV11-2 and TRBJ2-1; 10 positions match TRBD2. Germline CDR1 and CDR2: SGHAT and FQNNGV. The CDR3 totals 16 residues. Trimming took 0 bases from V and 9 from J; bases not matched to a gene: 8. The CDR3: CASSLDLLAGWGEQFF. In nucleotides, the CDR3 is TGTGCCAGCAGCTTAGATCTACTAGCGGGATGGGGTGAGCAGTTCTTC.

This clonotype was recorded at least ten times. The chain links TRBV28 to TRBJ2-1; the D gene is possibly TRBD2 (5 bases). V shed 0 bases and J shed 8 bases, with 11 bases lying between them. The CDR3 covers 14 residues. Germline V gene data show CDR1 as MDHEN and CDR2 as SYDVKM. CDR3 region: CASSLWTGSYEQFF. DNA for the CDR3: TGTGCCAGCAGTTTATGGACGGGGTCCTATGAGCAGTTCTTC.

The rearrangement uses TRBV5-5 and TRBJ1-1, with 11 bases identical to TRBD1. V was pared by 0 bases and J by 4 bases, with 5 bases of the junction left unmatched. The CDR3 covers 16 residues. CDR1 and CDR2 from the germline V gene are SGHKS and YYEKEE (reference sequence). The chain's CDR3 is CASSLGWTGGGTEAFF. CDR3 DNA sequence: TGTGCCAGCAGCTTGGGCTGGACAGGGGGCGGCACTGAAGCTTTCTTT.

This clonotype was seen ten or more times. J is TRBJ2-1 and V is TRBV5-1; TRBD1 matches 11 bases. The CDR3 loop spans 15 amino acids. The junction had 8 bases not matched to a gene; V was cut back by 4 bases and J by 8 bases. Germline V CDR1 and CDR2: SGHRS, YFSETQ. The DNA of the CDR3 is TGCGCCAGCAGCAGAGGGACAGGGGGTGTCGATGAGCAGTTCTTC. It codes for CASSRGTGGVDEQFF.